Below, 4 T cell receptor beta chains from the same sample are listed, as sequenced in a study of control samples from healthy donors and cancer patients. Assay: immunoSEQ multiplex PCR; the TCRdb copy retains only in-frame clones and omits some. The sample carries 150,000 to 180,000 clones, just under 95% recorded once. The specimen was blood. The receptor source for this set is a man between 40 and 49 years old in good health.

This chain links TRBV4-3 with TRBJ2-2, with 9 bases fitting TRBD1. This CDR3 is 19 amino acids long. With 1 base clipped from V and 5 bases from J, the junction kept 14 bases outside the gene matches. Per germline, CDR1 LGHNA and CDR2 YSLEER. Here the CDR3 DNA reads TGCGCCAGCAGCCAAGGATTTAACCGGGACAGGGTGCGAACCGGGGAGCTGTTTTTT. Translating gives CASSQGFNRDRVRTGELFF.

The gene calls are TRBV7-9 and TRBJ2-1; D possibly corresponds to TRBD1 (5 bases). This CDR3 is 16 amino acids long. The germline gives CDR1 SEHNR, CDR2 FQNEAQ (reference sequence). V was shortened by 4 bases and J by 8 bases, with 21 bases between the two germline ends. CDR3 loop: CASSSTPQGTFDEQFF. The DNA for the CDR3 is TGTGCCAGCAGCTCGACCCCCCAGGGAACCTTCGATGAGCAGTTCTTC.

V and J are TRBV10-2 and TRBJ1-2, with D perhaps TRBD1 (6 bases). Germline V gene sequence: CDR1 WSHSY, CDR2 SAAADI. The CDR3 consists of 16 residues. Deletions cut 6 bases from V and 7 bases from J, with 24 bases between. The chain's CDR3 is CASRVFVQGILGGYTF. CDR3 DNA: TGCGCCAGCAGGGTGTTCGTCCAGGGGATTCTGGGTGGCTACACCTTC.

For this clone: Different DNA sequences within this sample yield the same CDR3. The chain carries TRBV5-1 and TRBJ1-3; D unresolved. CDR1 is SGHRS and CDR2 is YFSETQ in the germline V gene. This CDR3 contains 13 residues. Trimming pared 2 bases from V and 4 bases from J, leaving 7 bases between. The CDR3 DNA reads TGCGCCAGCAGCTTAGGGTCCGGAAACACCATATATTTT. Protein product: CASSLGSGNTIYF.